This T cell receptor (beta chain) was identified during a study of Ad26.COV2.S vaccination and SARS-CoV-2 variants. Overall study context: COV1001, an Ad26.COV2.S trial, supplied this vaccine-arm donor.

Treatment: some 19 received Ad26.COV2.S at low or high dose, single or two shots; about five received placebo; per-sample allocation not given. Repertoires come from day 63 after the first vaccine or placebo injection. Whole-study findings and limits: Vaccinees displayed broader spike-specific TCR repertoires than placebo recipients. Similar non-spike TCR breadth was observed in recipients of vaccine and of placebo.

This clone was seen only once. Antigen: not known. Germline values: CDR1 SEHNR, CDR2 FQNEAQ (reference sequence). V lost 4 bases to trimming and J lost 0 bases; unmatched junction nucleotides: 13. This CDR3 is built from 19 residues. Profiling relied on immunoSEQ multiplex PCR, and the TCRdb table lists in-frame clones only, not all of them. The table records some 340,000 clones, around four fifths of them present only once. The sample consisted of peripheral blood, taken in a trial of Ad26.COV2.S vaccine versus placebo. The TCR comes from a person between 18 and 60 years old who received the Ad26.COV2.S COVID-19 vaccine or a placebo. This chain links TRBV7-9 with TRBJ2-3, with 10 nucleotides matching TRBD2. In nucleotides, the CDR3 is TGTGCCAGCAGCTCCACCAGACTAGCGGGCGGGACTAGCACAGATACGCAGTATTTT. Translation gives CASSSTRLAGGTSTDTQYF.